These 9 T cell receptor beta chains came from one sample sequenced in a study of identical twins. TCRdb independently ran MiXCR on the 5' RACE reads; one entry per CDR3 protein. Of 350,000 to 400,000 distinct CDR3 sequences listed, approximately 10% are singletons. The source material was naive T cells sorted from blood. These receptors were collected from a woman between 45 and 65 years old in good health.

In this sample, this clonotype turned up a few times. The gene calls are TRBV6-1 and TRBJ1-4; possible D gene TRBD1, 5 bases. This CDR3 is built from 14 residues. Per the germline V gene, CDR1 is MNHNS and CDR2 is SASEGT. Deletions cut 3 bases from V and 5 bases from J, with 10 bases between. The DNA of the CDR3 is TGTGCCAGCAGTGAGTGGGACTTAAATGAAAAACTGTTTTTT. As protein: CASSEWDLNEKLFF.

The chain uses TRBV20-1 and TRBJ2-7; D gene uncertain. The CDR3 consists of 11 residues. Germline V gene data show CDR1 as DFQATT and CDR2 as SNEGSKA (reference sequence). V lost 6 bases and J lost 2, with 8 bases in between. CDR3 DNA: TGCAGTGCCCGAAGCCCCTACGAGCAGTACTTC. Amino acids: CSARSPYEQYF.

The chain recombines TRBV20-1 with TRBJ2-7; the match to TRBD2 covers 12 bases. Germline V gene data show CDR1 as DFQATT and CDR2 as SNEGSKA (reference sequence). This CDR3 has 13 amino acids. Germline trimming cut 6 bases from V and 6 bases from J; bases unmatched to any gene: 6. The chain's CDR3 is CSARTSGNGEQYF. In DNA, the CDR3 is TGCAGTGCCCGGACTAGCGGGAATGGCGAGCAGTACTTC.

This chain connects TRBV10-3 to TRBJ2-1; D is unclear. Trimming left V 3 bases short and J 4 bases short, with 7 bases between. Germline-derived CDR1 and CDR2 are ENHRY and SYGVKD. There are 13 residues in the CDR3. The CDR3 spells CAISDSGYNEQFF. The CDR3 nucleotides read TGTGCCATCAGTGACTCTGGATACAATGAGCAGTTCTTC.

This clonotype was found many times. The J gene is TRBJ2-7, the V gene TRBV2, with 9 bases that match TRBD1. The CDR3 runs 13 residues. Germline V gives CDR1 SNHLY, CDR2 FYNNEI. V was pared by 9 bases and J by 3 bases, with 6 bases of the junction left unmatched. Here the CDR3 DNA reads TGTGCCAGTACAGGGACAGGGTACTACGAGCAGTACTTC. Its translation is CASTGTGYYEQYF.

V and J are TRBV27 and TRBJ2-2, with TRBD1 matching over 12 bases. V lost 5 bases and J lost 7; bases outside the gene matches: 14. The length of the CDR3 is 18 residues. CDR1 and CDR2 (germline): MNHEY, SMNVEV (reference sequence). The CDR3 DNA is TGTGCCAGCAGTGGAGGGACAGGGGGCACCTCCCCTGTCGGGGAGCTGTTTTTT. This sequence encodes CASSGGTGGTSPVGELFF.

As to this clonotype: The junction departs from the called germline gene at one end, perhaps through a read error. This sequence joins TRBV5-1 and TRBJ2-3; 9 nucleotides line up with TRBD2. The CDR3 contains 16 residues. Looked up from germline, CDR1 is SGHRS and CDR2 is YFSETQ. CDR3 in amino acids: CASSLGGRAHTDPQYF. In DNA form, the CDR3 reads TGCGCCAGCAGCTTGGGCGGGAGGGCCCATACAGATCCGCAGTATTTT. The entire variable domain, with the rest obtained from reference TRBV5-1 and TRBJ2-3, is as follows: KAGVTQTPRYLIKTRGQQVTLSCSPISGHRSVSWYQQTPGQGLQFLFEYFSETQRNKGNFPGRFSGRQFSNSRSEMNVSTLELGDSALYLCASSLGGRAHTDPQYFGPGTRLTVL.

The chain joins TRBV19 to TRBJ2-1; the D gene is possibly TRBD1 (6 bases). The CDR3 is 15 amino acids. V lost 7 bases to trimming and J lost 2 bases, with 15 bases between them. The germline V gene encodes CDR1 LNHDA and CDR2 SQIVND (reference sequence). CDR3 DNA: TGTGCCAGTAACCCAAGCGCAGGGGCCTACAATGAGCAGTTCTTC. It codes for CASNPSAGAYNEQFF.

The V call is TRBV11-2, the J call TRBJ2-7; D may be TRBD1 (5 bases). The CDR3 extends over 14 amino acids. Germline loops: CDR1 SGHAT, CDR2 FQNNGV. Trimming removed 0 bases from V and 4 bases from J, with 10 bases in between. CDR3 nucleotide sequence: TGTGCCAGCAGCTTAGATCCTCCAGGGTACGAGCAGTACTTC. It encodes CASSLDPPGYEQYF.